This TCR beta chain was captured by sequencing in a study of shared clonotypes between healthy human individuals. V lost 7 bases and J lost 0, with 3 bases in between. The germline gives CDR1 MDHEN, CDR2 SYDVKM. The CDR3 is made up of 12 amino acids. CD4+ cell separation produced CD45RA+ naive and CD45RA-negative memory subsets. Assay: immunoSEQ multiplex PCR; the TCRdb copy retains only in-frame clones and omits some. The sample contains 2 million to 2.5 million clones, about 94% of which appear only once. Sequencing used naive CD4+ T cells sorted from blood. Noted subset: CD45RA+ positively selected. This sequence was found in a man in his late teens or twenties in good health. The chain has TRBV28 and TRBJ1-4; D is unclear. CDR3 in amino acids: CASTTTNEKLFF. CDR3 DNA: TGTGCCAGCACTACAACTAATGAAAAACTGTTTTTT.